The 14 T cell receptor beta chains given below trace back to one sample, sequenced in a study of early T cells in non-severe SARS-CoV-2 infection. TCRdb called the 5' RACE reads again in MiXCR, with one record for every CDR3 protein. In the table there are over 25,000 distinct CDR3 sequences, roughly 9.7% of which are singletons. Sequences were obtained from whole blood. The source of these receptors is an adult who was a healthcare worker with PCR-confirmed SARS-CoV-2 infection or an uninfected control (not recorded which).

This clonotype was seen more than once but under ten times. The chain has TRBV6-1 and TRBJ1-1, with 11 positions matching TRBD1. The CDR3 consists of 15 residues. J gave up 6 bases and V 4 bases, and 7 bases lay outside the gene matches. CDR1 MNHNS and CDR2 SASEGT come from the germline V gene. CDR3 region: CASSGDRGMTAEAFF. The DNA of the CDR3 is TGTGCCAGCAGTGGGGACAGGGGGATGACGGCTGAAGCTTTCTTT.

This clonotype was observed many times. The chain employs TRBV20-1 and TRBJ1-5; weak D call: TRBD1 (5 bases). Trimming removed 6 bases from V and 5 bases from J, with 14 bases in between. The CDR3 consists of 13 residues. Germline CDR1 is DFQATT and CDR2 is SNEGSKA (reference sequence). CDR3 nucleotide sequence: TGCAGTGCCAGCAACTGGGGGGATCAGCCCCAGCATTTT. Its protein product is CSASNWGDQPQHF.

This clonotype was recorded a few times. The V gene is TRBV5-1, the J gene TRBJ2-1; maybe TRBD1 (6 bases). V was shortened by 7 bases and J by 5 bases, with 19 bases between the two germline ends. Germline lookup yields CDR1 SGHRS and CDR2 YFSETQ. This CDR3 has 15 amino acids. The DNA for the CDR3 is TGCGCCAGCCAAGAAAACGGACAGCTCGACAATGAGCAGTTCTTC. This encodes CASQENGQLDNEQFF.

This clonotype was found many times. The chain employs TRBV24-1 and TRBJ1-4; 7 bases are shared with TRBD1. The J segment lost 4 bases and the V segment lost 3 bases, leaving 4 bases of the junction unmatched. CDR1 KGHDR and CDR2 SFDVKD come from the germline V gene. This CDR3 spans 15 amino acids. The DNA of the CDR3 is TGTGCCACCAGTGATGGTACAGGGGTTAATGAAAAACTGTTTTTT. This codes for CATSDGTGVNEKLFF.

The V call is TRBV7-8, the J call TRBJ1-1; TRBD1 matches at 9 bases. Germline CDR1 reads SGHVS; CDR2 reads FQNEAQ. V trimming: 1 base; J trimming: 11 bases; junction bases outside the gene matches: 2. CDR3 size: 12 residues. In DNA form, the CDR3 reads TGTGCCAGCAGCTTAGACAGGGGGCCCGCTTTCTTT. Encoded protein: CASSLDRGPAFF. Full variable domain (remainder filled in from reference TRBV7-8 and TRBJ1-1): GAGVSQSPRYKVAKRGQDVALRCDPISGHVSLFWYQQALGQGPEFLTYFQNEAQLDKSGLPSDRFFAERPEGSVSTLKIQRTQQEDSAVYLCASSLDRGPAFFGQGTRLTVV.

This clonotype has just a few counts. The chain is built from TRBV12-3 or TRBV12-4 and TRBJ1-2, with D uncertain. V was trimmed by 2 bases and J by 4 bases, leaving 11 bases between them. This CDR3 is built from 14 residues. CDR3 sequence (DNA): TGTGCCAGCAGTTTATGGGGAGCCGTCTATGGCTACACCTTC. Protein sequence: CASSLWGAVYGYTF.

This clonotype showed up many times. V gene TRBV3-2 combines with J gene TRBJ2-1; TRBD1 reflects the table's D call only, with no check against the DNA. TRBV3-2 represents a pseudogene. The CDR3 is 16 amino acids. The CDR3 protein is CASSHREQGAANEQFF. In DNA form, the CDR3 reads TGTGCCAGCAGCCATCGTGAACAGGGGGCGGCAAATGAGCAGTTCTTC.

This clonotype showed up many times. The chain has TRBV11-1 and TRBJ2-1; TRBD1 is a possible D gene (5 bases). This CDR3 is built from 15 residues. The germline V gene encodes CDR1 SGHAT and CDR2 FQDESV (reference sequence). The V gene lost 5 bases and the J gene lost 0 bases, with 11 bases spanning the gap. In DNA, the CDR3 is TGTGCCAGCAGCCCCAGGGAACGCTCCTACAATGAGCAGTTCTTC. This translates into CASSPRERSYNEQFF.

This chain uses TRBV4-1 with TRBJ2-7, with D possibly matching TRBD2 (7 bases). The CDR3 runs 17 residues. The germline gives CDR1 MGHRA, CDR2 YSYEKL. V was shortened by 0 bases and J by 0 bases, with 15 bases between the two germline ends. The CDR3: CASSQDRGGTYSYEQYF. CDR3 DNA: TGCGCCAGCAGCCAAGATAGGGGGGGAACCTACTCCTACGAGCAGTACTTC.

This clonotype was detected ten times or more. The rearrangement joins TRBV6-2 or TRBV6-3 to TRBJ2-5; no definite D call. The CDR3 contains 17 residues. Germline lookup yields CDR1 MNHEY and CDR2 SVGEGT. Deletions cut 6 bases from V and 2 bases from J, with 22 bases between. CDR3 in DNA: TGTGCCAGCAGGGGGTCACCCGCGGCTGATTTACAAGAGACCCAGTACTTC. This encodes CASRGSPAADLQETQYF.

This clonotype has a count of ten or more. The chain's CDR3 is CASSKGNSYEQYF. DNA for the CDR3: TGCGCCAGCAGCAAAGGGAACTCCTACGAGCAGTACTTC. The J gene is TRBJ2-7, the V gene TRBV5-1; unclear D gene. Trimming removed 4 bases from V and 0 bases from J, with 8 bases in between. The CDR3 spans 13 residues. Germline CDR1 and CDR2: SGHRS and YFSETQ.

This clonotype was seen repeatedly, ten times or more. The V and J genes are TRBV5-1 and TRBJ1-5; the match to TRBD1 covers 10 bases. Germline V lookup: CDR1 SGHRS, CDR2 YFSETQ. With V trimmed by 4 bases and J by 5 bases, 3 bases remained unmatched. The CDR3 is made up of 14 amino acids. CDR3: CASSRGQGDQPQHF. CDR3 in DNA: TGCGCCAGCAGCCGCGGACAGGGGGATCAGCCCCAGCATTTT.

This clonotype has at least ten counts. The rearrangement uses TRBV15 and TRBJ2-7; 9 bases match TRBD1. This CDR3 has 16 residues. The V segment lost 3 bases and the J segment 0 bases; nucleotides outside the gene matches: 6. In germline, CDR1 is LNHNV, CDR2 YYDKDF (reference sequence). For the CDR3, the DNA is TGTGCCACCAGCAGCCCCGGGACAGGGAGCTCCTACGAGCAGTACTTC. This encodes CATSSPGTGSSYEQYF.

This clonotype was detected ten times or more. This chain links TRBV3-1 with TRBJ1-1; no definite D call. The ends were cut back, 3 bases at V and 7 bases at J, with 6 bases in the middle. This CDR3 is built from 11 residues. Germline loops: CDR1 LGHDT, CDR2 YNNKEL (reference sequence). For the CDR3, the DNA is TGTGCCAGCAGCCACATGGATGAAGCTTTCTTT. Protein: CASSHMDEAFF.